This is a list of T cell receptor beta chains from one sample in a study of blood T cell repertoires in COVID-19. Clones were read by immunoSEQ multiplex PCR, and TCRdb kept only the in-frame ones, dropping some. The table has more than 300,000 clones, 85% to 90% seen once. The sample was PBMCs or T cells enriched from blood (not recorded which). These receptors originate from a woman aged 18-29 years who had recovered from COVID-19. The CDR3 runs from the conserved cysteine through the conserved F or W. The D gene is left open where the match is weak. Some rows have no size entry. The others give once, few or many, or a class for an expanded clone.

J,size,D,V,DNA,CDR3
TRBJ2-1,few,TRBD1,TRBV7-9,TGTGCCAGCAGCTTAATTGACAGGGGCCATGAGCAGTTCTTC,CASSLIDRGHEQFF
TRBJ2-1,NA,NA,TRBV10-3,TGTGCCATCAGTCTCGAGGTGAGCTCCTACAATGAGCAGTTCTTC,CAISLEVSSYNEQFF
TRBJ2-5,NA,TRBD2,TRBV3-1/TRBV3-2,TGTGCCAGCAGCCAAGAGGTCCAGCGGGAGGCCCTACTCCAAGAGACCCAGTACTTC,CASSQEVQREALLQETQYF
TRBJ2-5,NA,NA,TRBV5-5,TGTGCCAGCAGTCGAAGGGGGGGCGGCGAAGAGACCCAGTACTTC,CASSRRGGGEETQYF
TRBJ2-1,NA,TRBD1,TRBV30,TGTGCCTGGAACTGGAGGGACAGGGCATTCAATGAGCAGTTCTTC,CAWNWRDRAFNEQFF
TRBJ1-5,NA,NA,TRBV28,TGTGCCAGCAGTTTAGTTTTCGAGGTCCGAGGGTGGTTCAGCAATCAGCCCCAGCATTTT,CASSLVFEVRGWFSNQPQHF
TRBJ2-2,few,TRBD2,TRBV2,TGTGCCAGCATGGTGCGGGGGGTGAACACCGGGGAGCTGTTTTTT,CASMVRGVNTGELFF
TRBJ2-7,NA,TRBD1,TRBV5-6,TGTGCCAGCAGCTTGGTGGCGGGACAGGGGTCCTACGAGCAGTACTTC,CASSLVAGQGSYEQYF
TRBJ1-5,NA,TRBD1,TRBV10-2,TGCGCCAGCAGTGATGGGGGGACAGGGGTTAATCAGCCCCAGCATTTT,CASSDGGTGVNQPQHF
TRBJ1-2,few,NA,TRBV9,TGTGCCAGCAGCGTAGCCTCAGGGGATGCCTATGGCTACACCTTC,CASSVASGDAYGYTF
TRBJ2-5,NA,TRBD2,TRBV2,TGTGCCAGCAGTCGGACTAGCGGACAAGAGACCCAGTACTTC,CASSRTSGQETQYF
TRBJ2-1,few,TRBD2,TRBV6-1,TGTGCCAGCAGTGAACCCGGGAGGGCCAGGAATGAGCAGTTCTTC,CASSEPGRARNEQFF
TRBJ1-2,NA,NA,TRBV7-8,TGTGCCAGCAGCACTCTGACAGTTAACTATGGCTACACCTTC,CASSTLTVNYGYTF